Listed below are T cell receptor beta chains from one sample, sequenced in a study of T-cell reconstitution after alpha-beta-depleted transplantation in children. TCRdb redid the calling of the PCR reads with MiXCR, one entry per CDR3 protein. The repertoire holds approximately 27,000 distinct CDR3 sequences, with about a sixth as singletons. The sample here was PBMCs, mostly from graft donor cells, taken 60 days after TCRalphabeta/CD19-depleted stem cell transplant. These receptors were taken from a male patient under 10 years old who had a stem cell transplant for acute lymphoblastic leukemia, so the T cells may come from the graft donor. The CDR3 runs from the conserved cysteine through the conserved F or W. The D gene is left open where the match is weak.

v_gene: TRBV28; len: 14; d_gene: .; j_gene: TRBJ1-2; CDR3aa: CASSLGGVNYGYTF
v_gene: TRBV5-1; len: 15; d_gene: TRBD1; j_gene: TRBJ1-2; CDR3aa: CASSSRDRGQNGYTF
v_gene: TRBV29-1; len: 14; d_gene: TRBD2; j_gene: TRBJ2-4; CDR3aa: CSSSGVLAKNIQYF
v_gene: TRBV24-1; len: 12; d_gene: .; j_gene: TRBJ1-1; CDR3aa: CATSDQGTEAFF
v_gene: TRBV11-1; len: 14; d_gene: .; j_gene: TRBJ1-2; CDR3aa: CASSAGQTNYGYTF
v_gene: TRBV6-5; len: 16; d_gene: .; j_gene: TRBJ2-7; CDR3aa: CASSSAGAPTLYEQYF
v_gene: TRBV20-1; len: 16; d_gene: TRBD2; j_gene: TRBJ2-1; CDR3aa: CSARDPSGGPYNEQFF
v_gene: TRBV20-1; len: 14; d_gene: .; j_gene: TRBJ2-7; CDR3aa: CSARSGGTSYEQYF
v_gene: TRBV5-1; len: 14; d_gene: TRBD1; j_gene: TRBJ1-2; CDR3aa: CASSIMTGGDGYTF
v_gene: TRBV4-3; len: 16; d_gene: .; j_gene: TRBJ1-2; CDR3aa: CASSQGSGSKVYGYTF
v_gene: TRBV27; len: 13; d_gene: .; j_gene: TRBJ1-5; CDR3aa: CASSLAGGQPQHF
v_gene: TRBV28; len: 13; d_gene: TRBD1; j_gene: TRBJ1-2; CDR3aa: CASRGQGKGGYTF
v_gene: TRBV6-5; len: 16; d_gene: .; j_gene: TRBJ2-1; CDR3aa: CASSYSRGFGMNEQFF
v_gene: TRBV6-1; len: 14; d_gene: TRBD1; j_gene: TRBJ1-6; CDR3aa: CASTNTGDNSPLHF
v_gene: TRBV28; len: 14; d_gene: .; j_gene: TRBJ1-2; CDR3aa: CASSLSQASYGYTF
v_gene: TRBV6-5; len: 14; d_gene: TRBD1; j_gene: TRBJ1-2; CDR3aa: CASSSPPRGHGYTF
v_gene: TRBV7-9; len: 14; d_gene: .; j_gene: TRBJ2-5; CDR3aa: CASSLEGAAETQYF
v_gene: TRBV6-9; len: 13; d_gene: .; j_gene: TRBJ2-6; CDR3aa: CASHPSGANVLTF
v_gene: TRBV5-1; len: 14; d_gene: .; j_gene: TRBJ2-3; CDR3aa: CASSLEKSTDTQYF
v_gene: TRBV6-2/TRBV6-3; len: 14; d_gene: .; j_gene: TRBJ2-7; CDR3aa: CASSDRDGSYEQYF
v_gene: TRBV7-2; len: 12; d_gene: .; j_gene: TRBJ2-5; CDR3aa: CASSLSKETQYF
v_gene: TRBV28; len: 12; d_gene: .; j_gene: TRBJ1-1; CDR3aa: CASSPRNTEAFF
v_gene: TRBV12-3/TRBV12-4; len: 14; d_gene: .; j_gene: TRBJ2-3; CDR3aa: CASSVRSGTDTQYF
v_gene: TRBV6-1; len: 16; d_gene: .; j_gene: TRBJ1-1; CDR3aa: CASQVVQGLIYTEAFF
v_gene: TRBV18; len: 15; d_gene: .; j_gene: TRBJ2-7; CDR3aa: CASSGVEGTSYEQYF
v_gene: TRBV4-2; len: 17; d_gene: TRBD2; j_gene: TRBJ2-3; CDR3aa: CASSQDPAGDGTDTQYF
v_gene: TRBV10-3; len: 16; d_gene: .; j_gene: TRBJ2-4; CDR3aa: CAISESSRVAKNIQYF
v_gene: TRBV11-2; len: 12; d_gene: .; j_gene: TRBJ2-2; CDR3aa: CASSSLTGELFF
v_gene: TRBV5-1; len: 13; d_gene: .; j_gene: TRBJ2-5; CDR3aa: CASSLVSEETQYF
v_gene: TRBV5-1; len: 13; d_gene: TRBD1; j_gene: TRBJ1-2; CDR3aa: CASSRGQKLGYTF
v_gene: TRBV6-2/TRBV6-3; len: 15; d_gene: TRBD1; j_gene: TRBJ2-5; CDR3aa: CASTLTGTTTNTQYF
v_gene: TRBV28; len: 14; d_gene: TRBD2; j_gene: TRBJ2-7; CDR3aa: CASSFLAGRYEQYF
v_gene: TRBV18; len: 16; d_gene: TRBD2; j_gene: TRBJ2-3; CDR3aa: CASSLLAGASTDTQYF
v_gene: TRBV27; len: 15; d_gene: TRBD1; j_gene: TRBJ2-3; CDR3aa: CASTRGDRGTDTQYF
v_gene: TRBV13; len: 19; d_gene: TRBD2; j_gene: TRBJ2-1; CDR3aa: CASSSQSDRTSPDYNEQFF
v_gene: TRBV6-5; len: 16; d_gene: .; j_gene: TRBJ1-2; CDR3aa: CASSYSTGRANYGYTF
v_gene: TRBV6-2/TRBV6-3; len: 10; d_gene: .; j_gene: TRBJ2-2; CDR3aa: CASKYKRLFF
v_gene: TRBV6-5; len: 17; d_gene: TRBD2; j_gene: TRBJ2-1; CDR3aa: CASSYGKSGGAHNEQFF
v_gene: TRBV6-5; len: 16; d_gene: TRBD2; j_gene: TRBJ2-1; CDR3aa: CASSYFSGRHYNEQFF
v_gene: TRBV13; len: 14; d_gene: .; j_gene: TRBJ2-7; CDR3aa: CASSLSEGRYEQYF
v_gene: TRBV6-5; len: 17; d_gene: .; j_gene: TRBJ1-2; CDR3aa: CASSYSMTRGINYGYTF
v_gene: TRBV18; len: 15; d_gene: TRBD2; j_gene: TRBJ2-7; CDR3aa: CASSPRGLVIDEQYF
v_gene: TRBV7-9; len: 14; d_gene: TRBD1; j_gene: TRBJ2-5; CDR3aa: CASSSPTGEETQYF
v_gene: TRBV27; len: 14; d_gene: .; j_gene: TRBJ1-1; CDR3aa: CASTRQRSITEAFF
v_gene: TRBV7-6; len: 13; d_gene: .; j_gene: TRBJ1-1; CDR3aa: CASRSVVNTEAFF
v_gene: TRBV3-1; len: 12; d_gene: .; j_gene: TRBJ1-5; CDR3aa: CASSQGNQPQHF
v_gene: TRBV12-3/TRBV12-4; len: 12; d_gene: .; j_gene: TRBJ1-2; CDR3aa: CASRTEDYGYTF
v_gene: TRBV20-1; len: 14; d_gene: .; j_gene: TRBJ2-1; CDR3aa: CSGRRASSYNEQFF